This T cell receptor (beta chain) was observed in a study of identical twins. TCRdb passed the 5' RACE reads through MiXCR, listing each CDR3 protein once. The repertoire holds around 370,000 distinct CDR3 sequences, with roughly 9% as singletons. This clonotype was observed many times. CDR1 is SGHRS, CDR2 YFSETQ, per germline. CDR3 size: 17 residues. V trimming: 4 bases; J trimming: 5 bases; junction bases outside the gene matches: 11. Material for sequencing was naive T cells sorted from blood. The chain combines TRBV5-1 with TRBJ2-3; TRBD2 matches at 12 bases. The TCR originated in a woman aged 45-65 years in good health. CDR3 bases: TGCGCCAGCAGCCCGGGACTAGCGGGCCCCACGGGAGATACGCAGTATTTT. Translating it yields CASSPGLAGPTGDTQYF.